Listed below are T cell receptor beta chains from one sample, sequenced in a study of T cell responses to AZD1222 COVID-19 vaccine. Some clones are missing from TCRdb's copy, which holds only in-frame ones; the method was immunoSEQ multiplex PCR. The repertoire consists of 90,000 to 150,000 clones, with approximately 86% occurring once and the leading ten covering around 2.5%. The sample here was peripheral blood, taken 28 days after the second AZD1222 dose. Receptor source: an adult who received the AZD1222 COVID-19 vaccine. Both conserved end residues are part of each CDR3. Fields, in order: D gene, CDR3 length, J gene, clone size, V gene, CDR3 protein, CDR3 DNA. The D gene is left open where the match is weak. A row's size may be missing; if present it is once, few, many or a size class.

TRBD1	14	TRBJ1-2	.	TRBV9	CASNRDRGSYGYTF	TGTGCCAGCAACCGGGACAGGGGATCCTATGGCTACACCTTC
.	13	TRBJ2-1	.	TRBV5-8	CASSLIGNNEQFF	TGTGCCAGCAGCTTGATAGGGAACAATGAGCAGTTCTTC
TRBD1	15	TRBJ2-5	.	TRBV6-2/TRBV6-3	CASSYLTGDRETQYF	TGTGCCAGCAGTTATCTGACAGGGGATCGGGAGACCCAGTACTTC
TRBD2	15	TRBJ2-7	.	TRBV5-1	CASSSTSGASYEQYF	TGCGCCAGCAGCTCCACTAGCGGGGCTTCCTACGAGCAGTACTTC
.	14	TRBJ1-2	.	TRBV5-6	CASSPQGVGYGYTF	TGTGCCAGCAGCCCCCAGGGCGTGGGCTATGGCTACACCTTC
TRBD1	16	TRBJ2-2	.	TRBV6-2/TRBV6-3	CASSYSGQPLTGELFF	TGTGCCAGCAGTTACTCGGGACAGCCACTCACCGGGGAGCTGTTTTTT
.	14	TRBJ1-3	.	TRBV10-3	CAITKDPLGNTIYF	TGTGCCATCACCAAGGATCCACTTGGAAACACCATATATTTT
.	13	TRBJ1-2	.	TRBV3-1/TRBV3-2	CASSPLRGGGYTF	TGTGCCAGCAGCCCGCTCCGGGGAGGTGGCTACACCTTC
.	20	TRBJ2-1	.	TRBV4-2	CASSHDPLGAGGTDDNEQFF	TGTGCCAGCAGCCATGACCCTTTGGGGGCCGGAGGGACTGACGACAATGAGCAGTTCTTC
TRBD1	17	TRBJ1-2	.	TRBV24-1	CATSDWTGEEIDYGYTF	TGTGCCACCAGTGATTGGACAGGGGAGGAAATTGACTATGGCTACACCTTC
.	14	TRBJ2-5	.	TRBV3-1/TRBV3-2	CASSQRGDQETQYF	TGTGCCAGCAGCCAAAGGGGGGATCAAGAGACCCAGTACTTC
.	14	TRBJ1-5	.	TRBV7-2	CASSLGSANQPQHF	TGTGCCAGCAGCTTAGGCAGTGCAAATCAGCCCCAGCATTTT
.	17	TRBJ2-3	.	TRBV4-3	CASRRSGSYSSTDTQYF	TGCGCCAGCAGGCGAAGCGGGTCATACTCTAGCACAGATACGCAGTATTTT
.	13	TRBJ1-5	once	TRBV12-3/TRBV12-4	CASSFNVNQPQHF	TGTGCCAGCAGTTTTAATGTCAATCAGCCCCAGCATTTT
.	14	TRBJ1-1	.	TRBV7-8	CASSYPGSHTEAFF	TGTGCCAGCAGCTACCCCGGGAGCCACACTGAAGCTTTCTTT
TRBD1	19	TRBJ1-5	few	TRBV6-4	CARRRPYEKDRGHGQPQHF	TGTGCCAGGCGCCGTCCGTACGAGAAAGACAGGGGGCACGGTCAGCCCCAGCATTTT
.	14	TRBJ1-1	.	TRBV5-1	CASRKREANTEAFF	TGCGCCAGCAGGAAGCGGGAGGCGAACACTGAAGCTTTCTTT
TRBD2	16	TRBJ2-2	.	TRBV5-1	CASSSPGGAGTGELFF	TGCGCCAGCTCCTCCCCCGGGGGGGCAGGCACCGGGGAGCTGTTTTTT
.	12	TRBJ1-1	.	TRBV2	CASIRQNTEAFF	TGTGCCAGCATAAGACAGAACACTGAAGCTTTCTTT
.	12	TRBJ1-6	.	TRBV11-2	CASSTSPSPLHF	TGTGCCAGCAGCACCTCCCCGTCACCCCTCCACTTT